Below, 13 T cell receptor beta chains from the same sample are listed, as sequenced in a study of neurological immune-mediated disorders. Using its own MiXCR run on the 5' RACE reads, TCRdb lists one record per CDR3 protein. The sample records about 48,000 distinct CDR3 sequences, around 2% being singletons. Input material: PBMCs. All receptors come from a woman in her thirties or forties with multiple sclerosis.

This clonotype was counted many times. The V gene is TRBV5-1, the J gene TRBJ1-1; D gene unclear. Looked up from germline, CDR1 is SGHRS and CDR2 is YFSETQ. V lost 0 bases and J 1 base, leaving 4 bases between the germline ends. CDR3 length: 13 amino acids. The CDR3, as DNA: TGCGCCAGCAGCTTGGAGGCGAACACTGAAGCTTTCTTT. Its translation: CASSLEANTEAFF. Combining the CDR3 with reference TRBV5-1 and TRBJ1-1 gives the whole variable domain KAGVTQTPRYLIKTRGQQVTLSCSPISGHRSVSWYQQTPGQGLQFLFEYFSETQRNKGNFPGRFSGRQFSNSRSEMNVSTLELGDSALYLCASSLEANTEAFFGQGTRLTVV.

The chain links TRBV7-8 to TRBJ1-1; unclear D gene. V lost 3 bases to trimming and J lost 10 bases, with 15 bases between them. The CDR3 covers 13 residues. Germline V gene sequence: CDR1 SGHVS, CDR2 FQNEAQ. DNA of the CDR3: TGTGCCAGCAGCTTCGGGGTTACGGATGCAGCTTTCTTT. This gives the protein CASSFGVTDAAFF.

The sample holds many counts of this clonotype. This chain connects TRBV20-1 to TRBJ2-3, with D possibly being TRBD1 (5 bases). CDR1 DFQATT and CDR2 SNEGSKA come from the germline V gene (reference sequence). Between the trimmed V and J ends, which lost 0 bases and 3 bases, there was a span of 13 bases. The CDR3 is made up of 15 amino acids. This CDR3 is CSARDLPGPTDTQYF. Written as DNA, the CDR3 is TGCAGTGCTAGAGATCTCCCAGGGCCTACAGATACGCAGTATTTT.

This rearrangement joins TRBV10-3 to TRBJ2-1, with 8 bases identical to TRBD1. The germline V gene encodes CDR1 ENHRY and CDR2 SYGVKD. This CDR3 is built from 15 residues. The J segment lost 6 bases and the V segment lost 6 bases, leaving 10 bases of the junction unmatched. The CDR3 sequence: CAISSWTGSVNEQFF. CDR3 coding DNA: TGTGCCATCAGCTCCTGGACAGGGTCCGTCAATGAGCAGTTCTTC.

This clonotype was recorded at least ten times. J is TRBJ2-3 and V is TRBV14; D is unclear. The germline V gene encodes CDR1 SGHDN and CDR2 FVKESK. V lost 4 bases to trimming and J lost 2 bases, with 7 bases between them. This CDR3 is 13 amino acids long. CDR3: CASSPYITDTQYF. CDR3 DNA: TGTGCCAGCAGCCCGTACATCACAGATACGCAGTATTTT.

This clonotype appeared many times. The V call is TRBV5-5, the J call TRBJ2-3; D remains ambiguous. The CDR3 contains 13 residues. Trimming took off 1 base at V and 4 bases at J, with 7 bases between the two ends. Per the germline V gene, CDR1 is SGHKS and CDR2 is YYEKEE (reference sequence). The CDR3 coding sequence is TGTGCCAGCAGCTTGTTTCACGCAGATACGCAGTATTTT. Protein: CASSLFHADTQYF.

This clonotype was detected many times. The chain couples TRBV20-1 to TRBJ1-2; 8 nucleotides agree with TRBD1. The J segment lost 0 bases and the V segment lost 6 bases, leaving 9 bases of the junction unmatched. The length of the CDR3 is 15 residues. Per germline, CDR1 DFQATT and CDR2 SNEGSKA (reference sequence). The CDR3 is CSARGQTEANYGYTF. CDR3 coding DNA: TGCAGTGCCAGGGGGCAGACCGAAGCTAACTATGGCTACACCTTC.

This clonotype was seen ten or more times. The V gene is TRBV5-1, the J gene TRBJ1-2; D is perhaps TRBD1 (5 bases). The CDR3 is 14 amino acids. The germline CDR1 and CDR2 sequences are SGHRS and YFSETQ. Between the trimmed V and J ends, which lost 4 bases and 8 bases, there was a span of 18 bases. CDR3 sequence reads: CASSQGAGRGGYTF. The CDR3 nucleotides are TGCGCCAGCAGCCAAGGAGCTGGGAGGGGAGGCTACACCTTC.

This clonotype was recorded many times. The rearrangement joins TRBV20-1 to TRBJ2-2, with D perhaps given as TRBD1 or TRBD2 (5 bases each). The CDR3 spans 14 residues. CDR1 DFQATT and CDR2 SNEGSKA come from the germline V gene (reference sequence). The V end was cut by 2 bases, the J end by 2 bases, with 9 bases between. DNA for the CDR3: TGCAGTGCTAGAAGGGACCATAACACCGGGGAGCTGTTTTTT. Translated: CSARRDHNTGELFF.

The sample holds many counts of this clonotype. V and J are TRBV5-1 and TRBJ1-2; TRBD1 might be the D (6 bases). This CDR3 has 13 amino acids. Germline-derived CDR1 and CDR2 are SGHRS and YFSETQ. Trimming left V 5 bases short and J 0 bases short, with 8 bases between. The CDR3 sequence is CASRWDTNYGYTF. The CDR3 DNA sequence: TGCGCCAGCAGATGGGACACTAACTATGGCTACACCTTC.

V gene TRBV4-1 combines with J gene TRBJ2-7; 8 nucleotides line up with TRBD2. J lost 2 bases, V lost 0 bases, and 3 bases had no gene match. This CDR3 is built from 15 residues. Germline V gene data show CDR1 as MGHRA and CDR2 as YSYEKL. CDR3 bases: TGCGCCAGCAGCCAAGATCGAGCGGGGGCCTACGAGCAGTACTTC. It encodes CASSQDRAGAYEQYF.

This clonotype came up many times. The chain is built from TRBV7-6 and TRBJ1-1, with D maybe TRBD1 (5 bases). With 5 bases removed from V and 4 bases from J, the gap between germline ends came to 14 bases. The CDR3 extends over 14 amino acids. Per germline, CDR1 SGHVS and CDR2 FNYEAQ. The CDR3 bases are TGTGCCAGCAGCCCCGGGGCGCGGGGCACTGAAGCTTTCTTT. Amino acids: CASSPGARGTEAFF.

This clonotype was recorded many times. J is TRBJ2-1 and V is TRBV6-2 or TRBV6-3, with TRBD2 matching 11 bases. Germline V gives CDR1 MNHEY, CDR2 SVGEGT. V shed 0 bases, J shed 9 bases, and the junction held 4 bases outside the gene matches. This CDR3 is 15 amino acids long. The CDR3 DNA reads as TGTGCCAGCAGTTACTCGCGGACTAGCGGGTTTGAGCAGTTCTTC. This codes for CASSYSRTSGFEQFF.